This T cell receptor beta chain was identified during a study of blood T cell repertoires in COVID-19. Study-wide context: The samples span acute and convalescent COVID-19 from the United States, Italy and Spain. PBMCs, B-cell-depleted T cells, or T cells were the source of the cDNA or gDNA that made up the material.

With 7 bases clipped from V and 6 bases from J, the junction kept 6 bases outside the gene matches. Germline V CDR1 and CDR2: MNHNY, SVGAGI (reference sequence). CDR3 length: 13 amino acids. Original handling: From reference gene primer amplification, estimates of nucleated cell counts were derived. This table comes from immunoSEQ multiplex PCR, and its TCRdb copy is limited to in-frame clones, with some not included. V, J and clone size were drawn from that table, and D and trimming were deduced from the DNA. Among a few hundred thousand clones listed, around 88% were seen once. This clonotype was sampled from a young woman who had recovered from COVID-19. The sequenced sample consisted of peripheral blood. The chain couples TRBV6-6 to TRBJ2-1; 7 positions agree with TRBD1. The CDR3 is CASTMGQFNEQFF. The CDR3, as DNA: TGTGCCAGCACCATGGGACAGTTCAATGAGCAGTTCTTC.